The clone carrying this T cell receptor beta chain was picked up many times. The data belong to a study of blood T cell repertoires in COVID-19. Turning to the study itself: Both acute and convalescent COVID-19 samples were obtained from the United States, Italy and Spain. PBMCs, B-cell-depleted T cells, or T cells provided the cDNA or gDNA that made up the material.

Losses at the gene ends were 5 bases for V and 4 bases for J; bases not matched to a gene: 3. The CDR3 spans 14 residues. Germline V gene lookup returns CDR1 MDHEN and CDR2 SYDVKM. Original data processing: For nucleated cells, counts were estimated from reference gene primer amplification. TCRdb keeps only in-frame clones here, not all; method: immunoSEQ multiplex PCR. V, J and clone size are taken as reported in that table, and D and trimming were inferred from the DNA itself. The data hold tens of thousands of clones, with 80% observed a single time. The TCR originated in a man aged 25-45 years with COVID-19, enrolled during active disease. The chain links TRBV28 to TRBJ1-4; 8 nucleotides line up with TRBD1. Sequencing was carried out using peripheral blood. Here the CDR3 reads CASSGQGYNEKLFF. In DNA, the CDR3 is TGTGCCAGCAGTGGACAGGGTTATAATGAAAAACTGTTTTTT.